The 18 T cell receptor beta chains given below trace back to one sample, sequenced in a study of beta chain features in type 1 diabetes. The authors reverse transcribed all of the isolated RNA, so sequencing captured expressed TCRB transcripts. The data were produced by immunoSEQ multiplex PCR, yet TCRdb's version contains in-frame clones alone and is incomplete. The table shows hundreds of thousands of clones, with about 29% occurring only once. Material: naive CD4+ T cells from blood. Receptor source: a man younger than 35 in good health.

V gene TRBV9 combines with J gene TRBJ2-1; 8 nucleotides align to TRBD2. The germline gives CDR1 SGDLS, CDR2 YYNGEE. The CDR3 loop spans 18 amino acids. Germline trimming cut 4 bases from V and 7 bases from J; bases unmatched to any gene: 19. The CDR3 nucleotides are TGTGCCAGCAGCCCGAGCCGGCGGACGGGAGGGAGTTGGAATGAGCAGTTCTTC. Residues: CASSPSRRTGGSWNEQFF.

This clone was counted a single time. The chain uses TRBV5-6 and TRBJ2-3; no firm D call. Between the trimmed V and J ends, which lost 4 bases and 5 bases, there was a span of 5 bases. The CDR3 contains 11 residues. Germline CDR1 and CDR2: SGHDT and YYEEEE. The CDR3 DNA reads TGTGCCAGCAGCCCGGGAGATACGCAGTATTTT. Translating gives CASSPGDTQYF. Using reference TRBV5-6 and TRBJ2-3 for the parts outside the CDR3, the full variable domain is DAGVTQSPTHLIKTRGQQVTLRCSPKSGHDTVSWYQQALGQGPQFIFQYYEEEERQRGNFPDRFSGHQFPNYSSELNVNALLLGDSALYLCASSPGDTQYFGPGTRLTVL.

Regarding this clone: One end of the junction fails to match germline, which may point to a read error. The rearrangement uses TRBV7-7 and TRBJ2-1, with 11 bases lining up with TRBD2. The CDR3 consists of 15 residues. The germline V gene encodes CDR1 SSHAT and CDR2 FNYEAQ (reference sequence). The CDR3 DNA reads TGTGCTAGCAGCCCTAGCGGGGGGACCTACAATGAGCAGTTCTTC. Its translation is CASSPSGGTYNEQFF.

In the case of this clone: Additional DNA sequences in this sample encode the identical CDR3. This sequence joins TRBV9 and TRBJ2-3, with D unresolved. V was pared by 0 bases and J by 0 bases, with 5 bases between. The germline gives CDR1 SGDLS, CDR2 YYNGEE. The CDR3 is 14 residues long. The CDR3, as DNA: TGTGCCAGCAGCGTAGCGCTGAGCACAGATACGCAGTATTTT. Amino acid sequence: CASSVALSTDTQYF.

Written as DNA, the CDR3 is TGTGCCAGCAGTGAGGACAAGTCTCGGGAGGAGCAGTTCTTC. Amino acid sequence: CASSEDKSREEQFF. The gene calls are TRBV25-1 and TRBJ2-1, with TRBD2 as a possible D gene (6 bases). The germline V gene encodes CDR1 MGHDK and CDR2 SYGVNS. The CDR3 length is 14 residues. V was pared by 3 bases and J by 10 bases, with 16 bases between.

The chain recombines TRBV25-1 with TRBJ1-5; the D is unclear. The germline CDR1 and CDR2 sequences are MGHDK and SYGVNS. The CDR3 spans 14 residues. Trimming left V 1 base short and J 3 bases short, with 7 bases between. The CDR3 DNA sequence: TGTGCCAGCAGTGAATCCTGGGACAATCAGCCCCAGCATTTT. The encoded protein is CASSESWDNQPQHF.

The CDR3, as DNA: TGTGCCCTCCGGGAGGGCTCGGGGACTGAAGCTTTCTTT. Translated: CALREGSGTEAFF. The chain couples TRBV6-1 to TRBJ1-1; D unclear. The germline V gene has CDR1 MNHNS and CDR2 SASEGT. V was trimmed by 11 bases and J by 5 bases, leaving 18 bases between them. This CDR3 comprises 13 residues.

This clone has just a few counts. Different DNA sequences within this sample yield the same CDR3. The rearrangement uses TRBV29-1 and TRBJ1-5; maybe TRBD1 (5 bases). The germline gives CDR1 SQVTM, CDR2 ANQGSEA. V shed 4 bases and J shed 4 bases, with 8 bases lying between them. The CDR3 loop spans 12 amino acids. This CDR3 is CSVGGGNQPQHF. The CDR3 DNA sequence: TGCAGCGTTGGTGGGGGAAATCAGCCCCAGCATTTT.

This chain connects TRBV11-2 to TRBJ2-2, with TRBD1 matching over 7 bases. CDR3 size: 14 residues. The junction had 6 bases not matched to a gene; V was cut back by 11 bases and J by 0 bases. Germline V gene data show CDR1 as SGHAT and CDR2 as FQNNGV. DNA for the CDR3: TGTGCCCACAGGGGCCCCGCGAACACCGGGGAGCTGTTTTTT. This sequence encodes CAHRGPANTGELFF.

The chain joins TRBV30 to TRBJ1-4, with a tentative D call TRBD1 (5 bases). Trimming stripped 2 bases from V and 5 bases from J, with 15 bases between. The CDR3 is made up of 15 amino acids. Germline V gene sequence: CDR1 GTSNPN, CDR2 SVGIG (reference sequence). The CDR3, as DNA: TGTGCCTGGAGTTCCCAGGGCCTGACCAATGAAAAACTGTTTTTT. As protein: CAWSSQGLTNEKLFF. Drawing the rest from reference TRBV30 and TRBJ1-4, the complete variable domain is SQTIHQWPATLVQPVGSPLSLECTVEGTSNPNLYWYRQAAGRGLQLLFYSVGIGQISSEVPQNLSASRPQDRQFILSSKKLLLSDSGFYLCAWSSQGLTNEKLFFGSGTQLSVL.

For the CDR3, the DNA is TGCAGCGTTGTCAGGGACAACTACGAGCAGTACTTC. It translates to CSVVRDNYEQYF. The V and J genes are TRBV29-1 and TRBJ2-7; perhaps TRBD1 as D (6 bases). CDR3 length equals 12 residues. The germline V gene encodes CDR1 SQVTM and CDR2 ANQGSEA. V lost 4 bases to trimming and J lost 3 bases, with 10 bases between them.

This clone showed up just a few times. This sequence joins TRBV6-1 and TRBJ2-2; TRBD1 aligns across 9 bases. Trimming at V came to 6 bases and at J to 5 bases, leaving 7 bases not matched to a gene. This CDR3 contains 15 residues. Germline values: CDR1 MNHNS, CDR2 SASEGT. CDR3 in amino acids: CASSRGTGLTGELFF. The CDR3 DNA reads as TGTGCCAGCAGCCGAGGGACAGGGTTGACCGGGGAGCTGTTTTTT.

This clone has only a few counts. V usage is TRBV4-2 and J usage is TRBJ2-5; 8 bases agree with TRBD1. Per the germline V gene, CDR1 is LGHNA and CDR2 is YNFKEQ. With V trimmed by 1 base and J by 1 base, 2 bases remained unmatched. The CDR3 spans 15 residues. The CDR3 protein is CASSQVGTGQETQYF. The CDR3 nucleotides read TGTGCCAGCAGCCAAGTCGGGACAGGCCAAGAGACCCAGTACTTC.

This clone appeared once. The gene calls are TRBV2 and TRBJ2-3; no reliable D call. Trimming removed 5 bases at V and 0 bases at J, with 9 bases between. Germline CDR1 reads SNHLY; CDR2 reads FYNNEI. CDR3 size: 14 residues. DNA for the CDR3: TGTGCCAGCAGTCCCGGGTTTAGCACAGATACGCAGTATTTT. This gives the protein CASSPGFSTDTQYF.

This clone occurred a few times. Germline is not matched at one junction end, which may reflect a read error. V gene TRBV11-2 combines with J gene TRBJ2-4; no clear D. CDR1 SGHAT and CDR2 FQNNGV come from the germline V gene. CDR3 length: 10 residues. CDR3 region: CASSGVALHF. The CDR3 bases are TGTGCCAGCAGCGGAGTGGCCCTTCACTTC.

The chain recombines TRBV10-3 with TRBJ2-1; 12 bases are shared with TRBD1. The CDR3 extends over 17 amino acids. In germline, CDR1 is ENHRY, CDR2 SYGVKD. Trimming took 7 bases from V and 5 from J; bases not matched to a gene: 12. Here the CDR3 DNA reads TGTGCCATCAACGACTACGGGACAGGGGGCGGACACAATGAGCAGTTCTTC. Its protein product is CAINDYGTGGGHNEQFF.

This clone was seen only a few times. The J gene is TRBJ1-1, the V gene TRBV19; D remains unclear. Trimming removed 10 bases at V and 3 bases at J, with 15 bases between. The germline V gene encodes CDR1 LNHDA and CDR2 SQIVND (reference sequence). There are 13 residues in the CDR3. CDR3 DNA: TGTGCCACCTCAGCTTCCTGGCACACTGAAGCTTTCTTT. Translated: CATSASWHTEAFF.

In this sample, this clone turned up a few times. The chain links TRBV27 to TRBJ2-5; no clear D gene. The CDR3 consists of 9 residues. Germline V gives CDR1 MNHEY, CDR2 SMNVEV (reference sequence). V was clipped by 10 bases and J by 5 bases, with 5 bases between them. DNA for the CDR3: TGTGCCACCTTCGAGACCCAGTACTTC. Translation gives CATFETQYF.